Below, 13 T cell receptor beta chains from the same sample are listed, as sequenced in a study of Ad26.COV2.S vaccination and SARS-CoV-2 variants. Regarding treatment: around 19 received Ad26.COV2.S at low or high dose, single or two shots; several received placebo; per-sample allocation not given. At day 63 after the first vaccine or placebo injection, samples were drawn. Some clones are missing from TCRdb's copy, which holds only in-frame ones; the method was immunoSEQ multiplex PCR. The sample holds some 340,000 clones, 85% to 90% seen once. Sequencing used peripheral blood, obtained in a trial of Ad26.COV2.S vaccine versus placebo. The source of these receptors is a person between 18 and 60 years old who received the Ad26.COV2.S COVID-19 vaccine or a placebo.

V usage is TRBV15 and J usage is TRBJ1-2; no reliable D call. The CDR3 is made up of 15 amino acids. Germline CDR1 reads LNHNV; CDR2 reads YYDKDF (reference sequence). Trimming took off 1 base at V and 2 bases at J, with 11 bases between the two ends. This CDR3 is CATSRVGARNYGYTF. The CDR3 coding sequence is TGTGCCACCAGCAGAGTCGGTGCAAGAAACTATGGCTACACCTTC.

The rearrangement links TRBV5-4 to TRBJ2-3; 12 bases agree with TRBD2. The V segment lost 4 bases and the J segment 3 bases; nucleotides outside the gene matches: 6. The CDR3 runs to 16 residues. From germline, CDR1 is SGHNT and CDR2 YYREEE (reference sequence). CDR3 nucleotide sequence: TGTGCCAGCAGCCGACTAGCGGGGGTTGATACAGATACGCAGTATTTT. Translation gives CASSRLAGVDTDTQYF. Full variable domain (missing parts from reference TRBV5-4 and TRBJ2-3): ETGVTQSPTHLIKTRGQQVTLRCSSQSGHNTVSWYQQALGQGPQFIFQYYREEENGRGNFPPRFSGLQFPNYSSELNVNALELDDSALYLCASSRLAGVDTDTQYFGPGTRLTVL.

The chain combines TRBV18 with TRBJ1-5; 10 bases map to TRBD1. In germline, CDR1 is KGHSH, CDR2 LQKENI. This CDR3 has 16 amino acids. Trimming removed 3 bases from V and 8 bases from J; junction bases left unmatched: 10. DNA of the CDR3: TGTGCCAGCTCACCCCGGGACAGGGGAGTTTTCAAGCCCCAGCATTTT. Translating it yields CASSPRDRGVFKPQHF. Together with reference TRBV18 and TRBJ1-5, the CDR3 gives the full variable domain: NAGVMQNPRHLVRRRGQEARLRCSPMKGHSHVYWYRQLPEEGLKFMVYLQKENIIDESGMPKERFSAEFPKEGPSILRIQQVVRGDSAAYFCASSPRDRGVFKPQHFGDGTRLSIL.

CDR3 bases: TGTGCCAGCAGTACGGGACAGACAGCTAAAGAGACCCAGTACTTC. Residues: CASSTGQTAKETQYF. V is TRBV6-5 and J is TRBJ2-5; 7 bases line up with TRBD1. The CDR3 runs 15 residues. V gave up 5 bases and J gave up 3 bases; unmatched junction bases: 9. CDR1 and CDR2 from the germline V gene are MNHEY and SVGAGI.

V is TRBV6-5 and J is TRBJ1-1, with 8 bases matching TRBD1. Trimming cost V 0 bases and J 3 bases; bases outside gene matches: 0. The CDR3 runs 14 residues. Germline-derived CDR1 and CDR2 are MNHEY and SVGAGI. The CDR3 DNA reads TGTGCCAGCAGTTACTCGACAGGGGACACTGAAGCTTTCTTT. The encoded protein is CASSYSTGDTEAFF.

The rearrangement links TRBV7-2 to TRBJ2-7, with TRBD2 as a possible D gene (5 bases). V lost 2 bases to trimming and J lost 5 bases, with 16 bases between them. Germline CDR1 SGHTA, CDR2 FQGNSA. CDR3 length: 15 amino acids. CDR3 region: CASSLQRGAVHEQYF. The DNA of the CDR3 is TGTGCCAGCAGCTTACAAAGAGGAGCGGTCCACGAGCAGTACTTC.

The chain couples TRBV7-2 to TRBJ1-2, with TRBD1 as a possible D gene (6 bases). The germline V gene encodes CDR1 SGHTA and CDR2 FQGNSA. V was pared by 5 bases and J by 7 bases, with 32 bases between. This CDR3 has 19 residues. The CDR3 region is CASSLTGRQARIHSGGYTF. The CDR3 DNA reads as TGTGCCAGCAGCCTAACCGGACGACAGGCCAGAATACACTCGGGTGGCTACACCTTC. Full variable domain (missing parts from reference TRBV7-2 and TRBJ1-2): GAGVSQSPSNKVTEKGKDVELRCDPISGHTALYWYRQSLGQGLEFLIYFQGNSAPDKSGLPSDRFSAERTGGSVSTLTIQRTQQEDSAVYLCASSLTGRQARIHSGGYTFGSGTRLTVV.

This sequence joins TRBV20-1 and TRBJ1-4; no definite D call. V shed 4 bases and J shed 8 bases, with 8 bases lying between them. Germline lookup yields CDR1 DFQATT and CDR2 SNEGSKA (reference sequence). The CDR3 runs to 11 residues. The CDR3: CSAKAEEKLFF. The CDR3 DNA sequence: TGCAGTGCTAAGGCGGAAGAAAAACTGTTTTTT.

V and J are TRBV7-8 and TRBJ1-3, with TRBD1 as a possible D gene (6 bases). V lost 1 base and J lost 5, with 9 bases in between. Germline CDR1 and CDR2: SGHVS and FQNEAQ. The CDR3 sequence is 14 residues long. Written as DNA, the CDR3 is TGTGCCAGCAGCTTAGAACAGGGACGAAACACCATATATTTT. Amino acid sequence: CASSLEQGRNTIYF.

The chain recombines TRBV2 with TRBJ1-1; D gene ambiguous. Between the trimmed V and J ends, which lost 5 bases and 5 bases, there was a span of 15 bases. This CDR3 contains 14 residues. Germline CDR1 is SNHLY and CDR2 is FYNNEI. The CDR3 DNA reads TGTGCCAGCAGTCTCCCGCCGACGATTACTGAAGCTTTCTTT. Translated, it gives CASSLPPTITEAFF.

This clone showed up just a few times. The chain uses TRBV28 and TRBJ2-7; TRBD1 aligns across 9 bases. CDR3 size: 18 residues. V dropped 5 bases and J dropped 3; count of bases not matched to a gene: 17. Germline CDR1 is MDHEN and CDR2 is SYDVKM. The CDR3 protein is CASSPPGQGKILGYEQYF. The DNA for the CDR3 is TGTGCCAGCAGTCCCCCGGGACAGGGCAAGATATTAGGCTACGAGCAGTACTTC.

The chain has TRBV3-1 (or the pseudogene TRBV3-2) and TRBJ2-3; TRBD2 matches at 8 bases. With 3 bases clipped from V and 0 bases from J, the junction kept 14 bases outside the gene matches. The CDR3 has 19 residues. CDR1 is LGHDT and CDR2 is YNNKEL in the germline V gene (reference sequence). CDR3 amino acids: CASSQLPGGADFSTDTQYF. In nucleotides, the CDR3 is TGTGCCAGCAGCCAGCTTCCGGGGGGGGCCGACTTTAGCACAGATACGCAGTATTTT.

The chain has TRBV5-5 and TRBJ1-5; D ambiguous. Trimming left V 4 bases short and J 6 bases short, with 17 bases between. This CDR3 comprises 15 residues. The V gene's germline CDR1 is SGHKS and CDR2 YYEKEE (reference sequence). The CDR3 coding sequence is TGTGCCAGCAGCCCCGGGCGGGGAGAGGGTCAGCCCCAGCATTTT. Protein: CASSPGRGEGQPQHF.